Described below is a single TCR beta chain sequence and its context. Its matching antigen is unknown. They ran version v3.0 of the immunoSEQ assay at survey level. The protocol was immunoSEQ multiplex PCR, while the TCRdb copy is restricted to in-frame clones and leaves out a portion. The repertoire holds about 33,000 clones, with about 96% as singletons. The source of the sample is a study of long-term antiretroviral therapy in people with HIV. Findings and caveats of the study: Blood draws took place between about 2003 and 2017 and possibly involved older ART regimens. Unavailable data included ART adherence, viral resistance and therapy changes (switches in treatment). Before ART, certain clones expanded, and these dominated the repertoire at all time points.

Cryopreserved PBMC numbered about 0.9-11 million per sample before DNA extraction. Germline CDR1 reads SNHLY; CDR2 reads FYNNEI. The length of the CDR3 is 13 residues. V was cut by 3 bases and J by 0 bases, with 5 bases left in between. This TCR derives from a man aged 30-40 years with HIV. Sample: unsorted PBMCs, taken about 6.6 years after starting antiretroviral therapy. The chain joins TRBV2 to TRBJ1-1, with a tentative D call TRBD1 (5 bases). CDR3 coding DNA: TGTGCCAGCAGTGACAGGGTGAACACTGAAGCTTTCTTT. Translating it yields CASSDRVNTEAFF.